This T cell receptor (beta chain) was identified in a study of shared clonotypes between healthy human individuals. J gave up 2 bases and V 3 bases, and 7 bases lay outside the gene matches. The CDR3 is made up of 15 amino acids. The germline V gene has CDR1 MNHNS and CDR2 SASEGT. Here immunoSEQ multiplex PCR was the method, and the copy in TCRdb shows in-frame clones only, minus some. The table lists about 1.9 million clones, 93% of them singletons. Naive CD8 cells lacked CD45RO and underwent positive selection for CCR7, leaving out terminally differentiated effector memory CD45RA+ cells. To note about this clone: The antigen is undetermined.

Study-wide results and limits: Blood was the sole source, and tissue repertoires probably differ. When naive CD4 clonotypes were compared across a handful of donors, 4% to 6.5% were shared.

The origin of this receptor is a young man in good health. Some clones in this sample may be carry-over from other donors' samples. This chain joins TRBV6-1 and TRBJ2-7, with 7 nucleotides matching TRBD1. The sequenced material came from naive CD8+ T cells from PBMCs. CDR3 sequence: CASSEYRDRPYEQYF. Here the CDR3 DNA reads TGTGCCAGCAGTGAGTACCGGGACAGACCCTACGAGCAGTACTTC.